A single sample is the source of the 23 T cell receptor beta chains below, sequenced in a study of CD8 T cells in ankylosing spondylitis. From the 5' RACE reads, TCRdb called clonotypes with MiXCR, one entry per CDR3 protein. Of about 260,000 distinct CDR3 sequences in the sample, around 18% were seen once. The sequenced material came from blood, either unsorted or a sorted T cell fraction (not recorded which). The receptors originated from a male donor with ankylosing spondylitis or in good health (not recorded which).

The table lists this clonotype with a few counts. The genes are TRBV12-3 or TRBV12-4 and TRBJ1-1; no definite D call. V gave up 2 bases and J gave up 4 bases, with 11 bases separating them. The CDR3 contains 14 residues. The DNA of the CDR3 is TGTGCCAGCAGTTTAAACACCGGGCCCACTGAAGCTTTCTTT. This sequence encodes CASSLNTGPTEAFF.

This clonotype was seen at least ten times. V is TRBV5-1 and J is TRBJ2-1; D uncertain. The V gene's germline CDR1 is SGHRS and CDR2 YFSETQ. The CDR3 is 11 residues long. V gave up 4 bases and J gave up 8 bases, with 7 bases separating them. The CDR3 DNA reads TGCGCCAGCAGCGTTGACTATGAGCAGTTCTTC. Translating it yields CASSVDYEQFF.

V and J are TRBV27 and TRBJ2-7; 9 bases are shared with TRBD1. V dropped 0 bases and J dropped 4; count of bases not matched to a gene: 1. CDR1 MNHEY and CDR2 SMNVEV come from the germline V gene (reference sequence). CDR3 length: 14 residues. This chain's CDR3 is CASSLSDRGYEQYV. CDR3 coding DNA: TGTGCCAGCAGTTTATCGGACAGGGGATACGAGCAGTACGTC.

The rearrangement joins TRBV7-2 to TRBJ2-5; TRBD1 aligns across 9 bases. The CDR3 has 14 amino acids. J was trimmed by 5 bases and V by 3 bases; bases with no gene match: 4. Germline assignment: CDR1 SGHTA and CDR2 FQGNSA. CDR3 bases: TGTGCCAGCAGCTTTGACAGGGGGACGGAGACCCAGTACTTC. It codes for CASSFDRGTETQYF.

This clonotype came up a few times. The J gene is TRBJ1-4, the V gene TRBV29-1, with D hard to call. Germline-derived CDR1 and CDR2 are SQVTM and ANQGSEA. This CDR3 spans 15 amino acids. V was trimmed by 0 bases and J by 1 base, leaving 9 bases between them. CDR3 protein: CSVEDPTETNEKLFF. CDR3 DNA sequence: TGCAGCGTTGAAGATCCGACGGAAACTAATGAAAAACTGTTTTTT. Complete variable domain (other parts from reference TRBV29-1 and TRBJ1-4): SAVISQKPSRDICQRGTSLTIQCQVDSQVTMMFWYRQQPGQSLTLIATANQGSEATYESGFVIDKFPISRPNLTFSTLTVSNMSPEDSSIYLCSVEDPTETNEKLFFGSGTQLSVL.

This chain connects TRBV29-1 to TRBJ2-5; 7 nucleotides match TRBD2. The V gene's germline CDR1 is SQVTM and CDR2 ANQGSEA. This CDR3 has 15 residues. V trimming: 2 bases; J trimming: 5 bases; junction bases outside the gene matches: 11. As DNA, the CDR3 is TGCAGCGTTGAATCGGGCGGGAGTTCTAGGGAGACCCAGTACTTC. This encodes CSVESGGSSRETQYF.

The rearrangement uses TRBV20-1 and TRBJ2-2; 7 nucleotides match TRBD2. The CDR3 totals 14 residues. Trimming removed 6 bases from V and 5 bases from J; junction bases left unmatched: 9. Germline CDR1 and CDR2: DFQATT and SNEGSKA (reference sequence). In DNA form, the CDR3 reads TGCAGTGCGGGACTATCGGGGAGGACCGGGGAGCTGTTTTTT. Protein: CSAGLSGRTGELFF.

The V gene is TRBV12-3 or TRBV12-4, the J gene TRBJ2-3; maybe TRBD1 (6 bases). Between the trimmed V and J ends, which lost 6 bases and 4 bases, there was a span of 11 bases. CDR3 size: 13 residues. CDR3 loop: CASRSRQADTQYF. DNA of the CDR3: TGTGCCAGCAGGTCTAGACAGGCAGATACGCAGTATTTT.

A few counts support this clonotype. The CDR3 sequence: CASEGDWAFF. CDR3 bases: TGTGCCAGCGAAGGGGACTGGGCTTTCTTT. The V and J genes are TRBV6-6 and TRBJ1-1; perhaps TRBD1 as D (5 bases). In germline, CDR1 is MNHNY, CDR2 SVGAGI (reference sequence). V was clipped by 8 bases and J by 11 bases, with 12 bases between them. The CDR3 spans 10 residues.

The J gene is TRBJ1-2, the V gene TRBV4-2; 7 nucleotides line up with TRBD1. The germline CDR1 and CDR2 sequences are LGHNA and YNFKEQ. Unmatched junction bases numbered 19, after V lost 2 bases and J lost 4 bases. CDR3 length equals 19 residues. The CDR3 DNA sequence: TGTGCCAGCAGCCAAATGGCTATTAGACAGGGTATCGAGGGCTATGGCTACACCTTC. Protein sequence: CASSQMAIRQGIEGYGYTF.

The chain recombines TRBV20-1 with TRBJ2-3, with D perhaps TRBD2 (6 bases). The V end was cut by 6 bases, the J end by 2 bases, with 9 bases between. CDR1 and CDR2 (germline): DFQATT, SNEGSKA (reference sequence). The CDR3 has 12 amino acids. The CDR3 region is CSARTNTDTQYF. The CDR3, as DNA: TGCAGTGCGAGGACTAACACAGATACGCAGTATTTT.

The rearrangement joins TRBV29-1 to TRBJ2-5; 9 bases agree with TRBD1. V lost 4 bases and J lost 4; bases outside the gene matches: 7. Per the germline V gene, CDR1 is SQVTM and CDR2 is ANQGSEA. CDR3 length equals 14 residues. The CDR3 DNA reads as TGCAGCGTTGGAAGGGGACAGGGTTTAGAGACCCAGTACTTC. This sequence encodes CSVGRGQGLETQYF.

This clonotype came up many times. DNA for the CDR3: TGCGCCAGCAGCTTGGAAGGCAACGTGGATTCACCCCTCCACTTT. This encodes CASSLEGNVDSPLHF. This chain joins TRBV5-1 and TRBJ1-6; D gene unclear. V lost 0 bases and J 8 bases, leaving 12 bases between the germline ends. The CDR3 is made up of 15 amino acids. The germline CDR1 and CDR2 sequences are SGHRS and YFSETQ.

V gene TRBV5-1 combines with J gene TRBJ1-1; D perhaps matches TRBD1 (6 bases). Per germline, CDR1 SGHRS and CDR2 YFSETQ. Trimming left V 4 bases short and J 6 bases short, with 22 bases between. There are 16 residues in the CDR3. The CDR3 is CASSPSASTGLAEAFF. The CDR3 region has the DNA TGCGCCAGCAGCCCCTCCGCCTCCACAGGGCTTGCTGAAGCTTTCTTT. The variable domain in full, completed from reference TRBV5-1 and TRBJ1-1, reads KAGVTQTPRYLIKTRGQQVTLSCSPISGHRSVSWYQQTPGQGLQFLFEYFSETQRNKGNFPGRFSGRQFSNSRSEMNVSTLELGDSALYLCASSPSASTGLAEAFFGQGTRLTVV.

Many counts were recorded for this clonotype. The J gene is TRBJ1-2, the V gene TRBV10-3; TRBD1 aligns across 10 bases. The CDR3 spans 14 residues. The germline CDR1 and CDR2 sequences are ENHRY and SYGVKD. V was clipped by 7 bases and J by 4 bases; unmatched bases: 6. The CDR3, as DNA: TGTGCCATCACCGAGACAGGGGGCTTCTATGGCTACACCTTC. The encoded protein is CAITETGGFYGYTF.

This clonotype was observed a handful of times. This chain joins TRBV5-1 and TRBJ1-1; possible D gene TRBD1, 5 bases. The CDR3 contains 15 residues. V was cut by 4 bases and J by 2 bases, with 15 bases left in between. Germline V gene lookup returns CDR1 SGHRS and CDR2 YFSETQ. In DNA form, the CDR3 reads TGCGCCAGCAGCGGAACCGGGACGGCAAACACTGAAGCTTTCTTT. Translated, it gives CASSGTGTANTEAFF.

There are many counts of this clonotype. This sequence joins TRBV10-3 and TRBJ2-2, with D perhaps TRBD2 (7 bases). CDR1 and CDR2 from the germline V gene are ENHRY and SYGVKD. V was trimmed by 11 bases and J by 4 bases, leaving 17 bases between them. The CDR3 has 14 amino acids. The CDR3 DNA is TGTGCCTCGGGGGGCTCTGGTGGCACCGGGGAGCTGTTTTTT. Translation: CASGGSGGTGELFF.

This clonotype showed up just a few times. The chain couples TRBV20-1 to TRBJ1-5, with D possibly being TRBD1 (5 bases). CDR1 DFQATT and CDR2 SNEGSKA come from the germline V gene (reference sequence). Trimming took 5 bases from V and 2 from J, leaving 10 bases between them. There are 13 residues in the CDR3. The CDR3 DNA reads TGCAGTGCTCCGGGACCGGGCAATCAGCCCCAGCATTTT. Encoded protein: CSAPGPGNQPQHF.

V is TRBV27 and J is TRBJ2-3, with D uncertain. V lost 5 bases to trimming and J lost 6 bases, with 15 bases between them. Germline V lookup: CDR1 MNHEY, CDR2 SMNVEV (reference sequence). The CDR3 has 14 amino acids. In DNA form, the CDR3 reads TGTGCCAGCAGTCGACCCACAGCGTCGGATACGCAGTATTTT. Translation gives CASSRPTASDTQYF.

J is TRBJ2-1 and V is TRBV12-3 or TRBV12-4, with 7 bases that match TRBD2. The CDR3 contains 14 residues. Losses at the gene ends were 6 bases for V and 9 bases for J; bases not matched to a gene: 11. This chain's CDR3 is CASSLFHWGGEQFF. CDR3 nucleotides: TGTGCCAGCAGCTTATTCCACTGGGGGGGTGAGCAGTTCTTC.

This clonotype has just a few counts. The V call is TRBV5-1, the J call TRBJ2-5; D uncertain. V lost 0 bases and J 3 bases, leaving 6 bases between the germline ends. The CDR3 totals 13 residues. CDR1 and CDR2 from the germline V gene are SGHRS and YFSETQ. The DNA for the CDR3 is TGCGCCAGCAGCTTGGGGCTAGAAGAGACCCAGTACTTC. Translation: CASSLGLEETQYF.

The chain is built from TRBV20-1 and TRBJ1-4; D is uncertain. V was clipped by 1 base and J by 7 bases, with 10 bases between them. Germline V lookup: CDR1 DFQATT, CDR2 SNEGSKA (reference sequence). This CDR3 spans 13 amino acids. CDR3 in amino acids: CSARVFRVEKLFF. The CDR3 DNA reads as TGCAGTGCTAGAGTCTTTAGAGTTGAAAAACTGTTTTTT.

Written as DNA, the CDR3 is TGCGCCAGCAGTGAGTCGTCAGGAGGGCCCCAGCATTTT. As protein: CASSESSGGPQHF. The chain links TRBV10-1 to TRBJ1-5; D unresolved. V was shortened by 0 bases and J by 9 bases, with 9 bases between the two germline ends. CDR1 is WNHNN, CDR2 SYGVQD, per germline (reference sequence). The CDR3 covers 13 residues.